Listed here are 16 T cell receptor beta chains from one sample, sequenced in a study of T cell responses to AZD1222 COVID-19 vaccine (dated by TCRdb to the early 2020s). The method behind the library was the immunoSEQ multiplex PCR assay. The table was pulled from immuneACCESS by TCRdb, which kept in-frame rearrangements only. Such tables lose some clones; where checked, under half of the loss comes from unresolved V genes, and the rest has no known cause. Within this sample are roughly 140,000 clones, with approximately 90% of them counted one time only. The ten most abundant clones make up 5% of the sample. The label giving this sample's time point can be read as: baseline before first vaccination. The sample was peripheral blood, taken on day 0 of AZD1222 vaccination. These receptors originate from an adult in good health.

CDR3 sequence: CASSFGPSNQPQHF. The CDR3, as DNA: TGTGCCAGCAGCTTCGGGCCTAGCAATCAGCCCCAGCATTTT. The V and J genes are TRBV9 and TRBJ1-5; D not resolved. V lost 4 bases and J 0 bases, leaving 8 bases between the germline ends. The CDR3 contains 14 residues. The germline V gene has CDR1 SGDLS and CDR2 YYNGEE.

The rearrangement links TRBV28 to TRBJ2-3, with D unclear. Germline V gene data show CDR1 as MDHEN and CDR2 as SYDVKM. The CDR3 covers 13 residues. The V gene lost 5 bases and the J gene lost 9 bases, with 15 bases spanning the gap. The CDR3, as DNA: TGTGCCAGCAGTCAACCCTCCACCTTCACGCAGTATTTT. Its translation: CASSQPSTFTQYF.

This rearrangement joins TRBV27 to TRBJ2-2; D is uncertain. Trimming shortened V by 2 bases and J by 6 bases, and 7 bases separated the two germline ends. Germline assignment: CDR1 MNHEY and CDR2 SMNVEV (reference sequence). This CDR3 comprises 13 residues. Here the CDR3 reads CASSLSGSGELFF. The DNA of the CDR3 is TGTGCCAGCAGTTTAAGTGGATCCGGGGAGCTGTTTTTT.

CDR3 in DNA: TGTGCCAGCAGTTGGGGAAGTTCTAGGGCGCACAATGAGCAGTTCTTC. It codes for CASSWGSSRAHNEQFF. V usage is TRBV6-5 and J usage is TRBJ2-1; no definite D call. The CDR3 runs 16 residues. Germline CDR1 and CDR2: MNHEY and SVGAGI. Trimming removed 4 bases at V and 5 bases at J, with 18 bases between.

This sequence joins TRBV19 and TRBJ2-3; 10 bases map to TRBD2. This CDR3 has 15 residues. The junction had 7 bases not matched to a gene; V was cut back by 5 bases and J by 5 bases. The germline V gene encodes CDR1 LNHDA and CDR2 SQIVND (reference sequence). This CDR3 is CASSWASGSEDTQYF. The CDR3 DNA follows: TGTGCCAGTAGTTGGGCTAGCGGGAGTGAAGATACGCAGTATTTT.

The rearrangement uses TRBV5-1 and TRBJ1-6, with D maybe TRBD1 (5 bases). CDR3 size: 16 residues. Trimming removed 5 bases at V and 5 bases at J, with 17 bases between. Germline CDR1 and CDR2: SGHRS and YFSETQ. The CDR3 spells CASRTGVGRDNSPLHF. The CDR3 coding sequence is TGCGCCAGCAGGACTGGGGTGGGACGTGATAATTCACCCCTCCACTTT.

The chain has TRBV27 and TRBJ2-5; D is uncertain. This CDR3 is 15 amino acids long. Trimming took off 4 bases at V and 2 bases at J, with 14 bases between the two ends. The germline CDR1 and CDR2 sequences are MNHEY and SMNVEV (reference sequence). In nucleotides, the CDR3 is TGTGCCAGCAGTTCCCAAAAAGCTTATCAAGAGACCCAGTACTTC. It specifies CASSSQKAYQETQYF.

V is TRBV28 and J is TRBJ2-7, with 14 nucleotides matching TRBD2. This CDR3 is built from 14 residues. Trimming at V came to 10 bases and at J to 6 bases, leaving 8 bases not matched to a gene. Germline V lookup: CDR1 MDHEN, CDR2 SYDVKM. CDR3 protein: CATKEGLAGVEQYF. The DNA of the CDR3 is TGTGCCACCAAAGAGGGACTAGCGGGAGTCGAGCAGTACTTC.

V usage is TRBV2 and J usage is TRBJ1-2, with 10 positions matching TRBD1. The V and J ends lost 6 bases and 3 bases, in that order; junction bases with no gene match: 7. This CDR3 has 15 amino acids. The germline gives CDR1 SNHLY, CDR2 FYNNEI. CDR3 nucleotides: TGTGCCAGCAGAGGTACCGGGACAGGGGACTATGGCTACACCTTC. Translation: CASRGTGTGDYGYTF.

This chain links TRBV7-2 with TRBJ2-1; 15 nucleotides align to TRBD2. The germline V gene encodes CDR1 SGHTA and CDR2 FQGNSA. V lost 5 bases and J lost 9; bases outside the gene matches: 5. CDR3 length equals 15 residues. CDR3 sequence: CASSPGLAGGSEQFF. CDR3 nucleotides: TGTGCCAGCAGCCCCGGACTAGCGGGAGGGTCTGAGCAGTTCTTC.

This clone has a handful of counts. The V call is TRBV7-9, the J call TRBJ2-7; D unclear. The CDR3 loop spans 14 amino acids. Germline V gene sequence: CDR1 SEHNR, CDR2 FQNEAQ (reference sequence). The V end lost 5 bases, the J end lost 0 bases, and 11 bases lay between the germline ends. CDR3 amino acids: CASSPFGGSYEQYF. DNA of the CDR3: TGTGCCAGCAGCCCGTTTGGTGGCTCCTACGAGCAGTACTTC.

V and J are TRBV6-2 or TRBV6-3 and TRBJ2-7, with 7 bases lining up with TRBD2. Germline V CDR1 and CDR2: MNHEY, SVGEGT. The CDR3 sequence is 14 residues long. V lost 2 bases to trimming and J lost 7 bases; unmatched junction nucleotides: 8. CDR3 DNA: TGTGCCAGCAGTTACAATCTAGCGGCGGGAGAGCAGTACTTC. Its translation is CASSYNLAAGEQYF.

This rearrangement joins TRBV19 to TRBJ1-2, with 7 nucleotides matching TRBD1. Germline CDR1 and CDR2: LNHDA and SQIVND (reference sequence). The CDR3 is 15 residues long. Trimming removed 7 bases from V and 4 bases from J; junction bases left unmatched: 12. The CDR3 DNA sequence: TGTGCCAGTACCTCTGAGAGGGGGCGAAGCTATGGCTACACCTTC. Residues: CASTSERGRSYGYTF.

The chain couples TRBV24-1 to TRBJ2-7; unclear D gene. V was clipped by 3 bases and J by 5 bases, with 19 bases between them. Germline V gene data show CDR1 as KGHDR and CDR2 as SFDVKD. CDR3 length: 16 amino acids. CDR3 sequence: CATSDPRAERVHEQYF. In DNA, the CDR3 is TGTGCCACCAGTGATCCCCGGGCCGAGCGCGTCCACGAGCAGTACTTC.

The gene calls are TRBV4-1 and TRBJ1-1, with D possibly matching TRBD1 (5 bases). CDR3 length: 14 residues. The germline CDR1 and CDR2 sequences are MGHRA and YSYEKL. V was pared by 1 base and J by 4 bases, with 10 bases between. The CDR3 reads CASSQGQGITEAFF. DNA of the CDR3: TGCGCCAGCAGCCAAGGTCAGGGAATCACTGAAGCTTTCTTT.

The chain carries TRBV5-1 and TRBJ1-1; 10 positions match TRBD1. Losses at the gene ends were 2 bases for V and 4 bases for J; bases not matched to a gene: 5. CDR1 SGHRS and CDR2 YFSETQ come from the germline V gene. The CDR3 spans 15 residues. CDR3 bases: TGCGCCAGCAGCTTTAGACAGGGGGCTAGCACTGAAGCTTTCTTT. This translates into CASSFRQGASTEAFF.